This TCR beta chain was recorded in a study of T-cell reconstitution after alpha-beta-depleted transplantation in children. Whole-study results and caveats: The high TCRbeta diversity at day 60 in some patients came from surviving recipient T cells and thymic progenitors. Counts and diversity of T cells one year after transplant came mostly from newly produced T cells.

As it was prepared, the TCRbeta library received unique molecular identifiers. From the PCR reads, TCRdb called clonotypes with MiXCR, one entry per CDR3 protein. This sample has about 90,000 distinct CDR3 sequences, with 15% to 19% found just once. Note on this clonotype: What it recognizes is unknown.

V dropped 5 bases and J dropped 0; count of bases not matched to a gene: 8. This CDR3 is built from 16 residues. Germline values: CDR1 SGHAT, CDR2 FQNNGV. The gene calls are TRBV11-2 and TRBJ2-3; TRBD1 matches at 7 bases. This clonotype originated in a male patient aged 2-10 years who had a stem cell transplant for acute lymphoblastic leukemia, so the T cells may come from the graft donor. The sequenced sample was PBMCs, mostly from graft donor cells, obtained 180 days after TCRalphabeta/CD19-depleted stem cell transplant. The CDR3 protein is CASSSRQGISTDTQYF. As DNA, the CDR3 is TGTGCCAGCAGCAGTCGACAGGGAATTAGCACAGATACGCAGTATTTT.